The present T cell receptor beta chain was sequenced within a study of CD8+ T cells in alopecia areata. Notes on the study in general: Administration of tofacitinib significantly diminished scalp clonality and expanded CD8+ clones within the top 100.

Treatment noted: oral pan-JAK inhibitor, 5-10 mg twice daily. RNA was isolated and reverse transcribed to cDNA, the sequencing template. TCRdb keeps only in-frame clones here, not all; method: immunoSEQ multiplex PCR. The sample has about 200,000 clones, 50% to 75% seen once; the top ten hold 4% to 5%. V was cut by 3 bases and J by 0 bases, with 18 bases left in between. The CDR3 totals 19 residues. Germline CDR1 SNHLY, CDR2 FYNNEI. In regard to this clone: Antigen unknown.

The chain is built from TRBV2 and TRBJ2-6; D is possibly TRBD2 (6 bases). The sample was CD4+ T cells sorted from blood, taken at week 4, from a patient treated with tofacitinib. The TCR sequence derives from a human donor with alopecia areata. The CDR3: CASSDPAGSYRSGANVLTF. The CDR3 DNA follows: TGTGCCAGCAGTGACCCTGCGGGGTCATACCGCTCTGGGGCCAACGTCCTGACTTTC. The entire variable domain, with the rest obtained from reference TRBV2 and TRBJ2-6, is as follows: EPEVTQTPSHQVTQMGQEVILRCVPISNHLYFYWYRQILGQKVEFLVSFYNNEISEKSEIFDDQFSVERPDGSNFTLKIRSTKLEDSAMYFCASSDPAGSYRSGANVLTFGAGSRLTVL.